This T cell receptor beta chain was identified in a study of CD8 T cells in Susac syndrome. When the RNA was reverse transcribed, random hexamers were used with an input of roughly 0.5 to 1 ug. The authors amplified TCR beta CDR3 across 54 Vbeta and 13 Jbeta using immunoSEQ multiplex PCR. TCRdb reanalysed the immunoSEQ multiplex PCR reads using MiXCR and keeps one entry per CDR3 protein. The data hold 140,000 to 150,000 distinct CDR3 sequences, with 94% observed a single time. From blood CD8+ and CD4+ T cells, the TCR beta chain was sequenced. TEMRA cells were FACS-enriched, unlike CD8+ and CD4+ T cells, which were negatively isolated. This CDR3 region has 14 residues. Losses at the gene ends were 4 bases for V and 5 bases for J; bases not matched to a gene: 3. CDR1 is LGHDT and CDR2 is YNNKEL in the germline V gene (reference sequence).

The chain joins TRBV3-1 to TRBJ1-5, with TRBD1 identical over 9 bases. The sequence derives from a human donor in good health. The sample taken for sequencing was CD4+ T cells from PBMCs. CDR3 in DNA: TGTGCCAGCAGCCCGGGACAGGGACATCAGCCCCAGCATTTT. Its translation: CASSPGQGHQPQHF.